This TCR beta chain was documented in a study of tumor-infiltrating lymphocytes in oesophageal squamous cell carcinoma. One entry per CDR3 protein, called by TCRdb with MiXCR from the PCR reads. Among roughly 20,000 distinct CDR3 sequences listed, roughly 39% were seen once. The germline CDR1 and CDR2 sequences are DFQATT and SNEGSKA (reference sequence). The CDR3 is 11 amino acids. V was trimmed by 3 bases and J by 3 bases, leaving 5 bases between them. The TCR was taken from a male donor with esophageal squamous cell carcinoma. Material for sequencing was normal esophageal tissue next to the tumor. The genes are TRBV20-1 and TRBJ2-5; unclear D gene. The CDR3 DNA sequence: TGCAGTGCTAGCGGCGAAGAGACCCAGTACTTC. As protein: CSASGEETQYF.